This TCR beta chain derives from a study of CD8 T cells in ankylosing spondylitis. Study results and caveats: Matched synovial fluid from ankylosing spondylitis patients was reported to be enriched for disease-linked clones. Characteristic, it appeared, of ankylosing spondylitis blood was a TCR beta motif of 7 or 8 highly homologous variants. Disease-linked clones were found to be CD8+ and relatively rare in peripheral blood.

The CDR3 loop spans 15 amino acids. Per the germline V gene, CDR1 is DFQATT and CDR2 is SNEGSKA (reference sequence). Trimming removed 3 bases at V and 5 bases at J, with 18 bases between. TCRdb itself ran the 5' RACE reads through MiXCR, one entry per CDR3 protein. The data hold around 30,000 distinct CDR3 sequences, with 11% to 15% observed a single time. On this clonotype itself: Its cognate antigen is unknown.

This chain connects TRBV20-1 to TRBJ2-3; D gene ambiguous. The sample taken for sequencing was blood. The sequence was obtained from a male donor with ankylosing spondylitis or in good health (not recorded which). Written as DNA, the CDR3 is TGCAGTGCTAGTCCCAGGAATCCATTTGGAGATACGCAGTATTTT. Protein product: CSASPRNPFGDTQYF.